A single sample gave rise to the 23 T cell receptor beta chains below, sequenced in a study of blood T cell repertoires in COVID-19. Assay: immunoSEQ multiplex PCR; the TCRdb copy retains only in-frame clones and omits some. The sample carries roughly 700,000 clones, approximately 90% recorded once. Sequenced sample: peripheral blood. These TCRs come from a woman younger than 35 with acute or convalescent COVID-19.

The rearrangement links TRBV5-5 to TRBJ2-3; 9 bases map to TRBD2. Germline values: CDR1 SGHKS, CDR2 YYEKEE (reference sequence). V gave up 3 bases and J gave up 2 bases; unmatched junction bases: 16. This CDR3 contains 19 residues. The CDR3 loop reads CASSSVIAGAVSYTDTQYF. In DNA, the CDR3 is TGTGCCAGCAGCTCGGTTATAGCGGGGGCCGTTTCTTACACAGATACGCAGTATTTT.

In this sample, this clone turned up a few times. V and J are TRBV19 and TRBJ1-2; 11 nucleotides line up with TRBD1. J was trimmed by 4 bases and V by 7 bases; bases with no gene match: 2. The CDR3 consists of 13 residues. Germline V CDR1 and CDR2: LNHDA, SQIVND (reference sequence). The CDR3 nucleotides are TGTGCCAGTACCGGGACAGGGGGCTATGGCTACACCTTC. Translating it yields CASTGTGGYGYTF.

CDR3 residues: CASRHDRPYYEAFF. As DNA, the CDR3 is TGTGCCAGCAGACACGACAGACCATACTATGAAGCTTTCTTT. The rearrangement joins TRBV28 to TRBJ1-1, with a tentative D call TRBD1 (5 bases). Germline V gives CDR1 MDHEN, CDR2 SYDVKM. This CDR3 has 14 residues. V was pared by 6 bases and J by 7 bases, with 18 bases between.

Comments on this clone: At one end the junction does not follow the germline gene, possibly because of a read error. The genes are TRBV6-6 and TRBJ2-1, with D unresolved. The CDR3 is 12 residues long. The germline V gene has CDR1 MNHNY and CDR2 SVGAGI (reference sequence). CDR3 nucleotide sequence: TGTGCCAGCAGTTACTCGGAGAATGAGCAGCTCTTC. It encodes CASSYSENEQLF.

The chain carries TRBV6-5 and TRBJ2-7, with 8 nucleotides matching TRBD1. The V gene end was trimmed by 6 bases and the J gene end by 4 bases; junction bases not matched to a gene: 8. The CDR3 spans 14 residues. Germline V lookup: CDR1 MNHEY, CDR2 SVGAGI. The CDR3 bases are TGTGCCAGCAGACTTGGAACAGGGGGTTACGAGCAGTACTTC. This translates into CASRLGTGGYEQYF.

This chain uses TRBV6-2 or TRBV6-3 with TRBJ2-1; 10 nucleotides align to TRBD1. Germline V gives CDR1 MNHEY, CDR2 SVGEGT. The CDR3 runs 17 residues. Trimming cost V 5 bases and J 4 bases; bases outside gene matches: 11. CDR3 sequence: CASSEGQGPILYNEQFF. The CDR3 bases are TGTGCCAGCAGTGAGGGACAGGGGCCGATCCTATACAATGAGCAGTTCTTC.

The chain uses TRBV4-1 and TRBJ1-5, with a weak D call TRBD1 (5 bases). Germline V gene sequence: CDR1 MGHRA, CDR2 YSYEKL. Trimming left V 3 bases short and J 7 bases short, with 16 bases between. The CDR3 loop spans 15 amino acids. In DNA form, the CDR3 reads TGCGCCAGCAGCCAGTCAATCCCTGGGGGGCAGCCCCAGCATTTT. Translating gives CASSQSIPGGQPQHF.

The chain couples TRBV6-1 to TRBJ1-6; no clear D. The CDR3 runs 15 residues. The germline V gene encodes CDR1 MNHNS and CDR2 SASEGT. V lost 2 bases, J lost 7 bases, and 12 bases lay in between. The CDR3 nucleotides read TGTGCCAGCAGTGAATTCGGGGAACGCAATTCACCCCTCCACTTT. Encoded protein: CASSEFGERNSPLHF.

The V and J genes are TRBV6-5 and TRBJ1-1; no reliable D call. This CDR3 has 13 amino acids. Germline V gene lookup returns CDR1 MNHEY and CDR2 SVGAGI. Trimming cost V 7 bases and J 5 bases, with 14 bases left between them. This CDR3 is CASTRTPGTEAFF. CDR3 nucleotides: TGTGCCAGCACCCGTACCCCGGGAACTGAAGCTTTCTTT.

This chain links TRBV5-1 with TRBJ2-7; maybe TRBD1 (5 bases). In germline, CDR1 is SGHRS, CDR2 YFSETQ. Between the trimmed V and J ends, which lost 4 bases and 3 bases, there was a span of 14 bases. The CDR3 is made up of 14 amino acids. In DNA, the CDR3 is TGCGCCAGCAGCCCTGGACCGGACAACTACGAGCAGTACTTC. Its translation is CASSPGPDNYEQYF.

The chain employs TRBV10-3 and TRBJ2-1; unclear D gene. Germline CDR1 ENHRY, CDR2 SYGVKD. Trimming pared 0 bases from V and 7 bases from J, leaving 10 bases between. The CDR3 has 14 amino acids. CDR3 coding DNA: TGTGCCATCAGTGAGTCGCACGGTTTAAATGAGCAGTTCTTC. It translates to CAISESHGLNEQFF.

V is TRBV29-1 and J is TRBJ1-1, with 7 positions matching TRBD1. This CDR3 contains 14 residues. Germline CDR1 and CDR2: SQVTM and ANQGSEA. V lost 3 bases to trimming and J lost 0 bases; unmatched junction nucleotides: 4. In DNA, the CDR3 is TGCAGCGTTGAGGGACAGTACATGAACACTGAAGCTTTCTTT. This codes for CSVEGQYMNTEAFF.

The rearrangement uses TRBV13 and TRBJ1-4; possible D gene TRBD1, 6 bases. Trimming shortened V by 4 bases and J by 8 bases, and 20 bases separated the two germline ends. The CDR3 is 16 amino acids. Germline V gene sequence: CDR1 PRHDT, CDR2 FYEKMQ (reference sequence). CDR3 coding DNA: TGTGCCAGCAGCTCAAGTGATACAGGGAATAAAGAAAAACTGTTTTTT. This codes for CASSSSDTGNKEKLFF.

This chain joins TRBV9 and TRBJ2-3; TRBD2 agrees at 11 bases. CDR1 and CDR2 (germline): SGDLS, YYNGEE. This CDR3 is 16 amino acids long. V gave up 3 bases and J gave up 4 bases; unmatched junction bases: 7. This CDR3 is CASSAFSGGAADTQYF. CDR3 DNA: TGTGCCAGCAGCGCATTTAGCGGGGGGGCCGCAGATACGCAGTATTTT.

The V call is TRBV4-2, the J call TRBJ2-3; TRBD1 might be the D (5 bases). This CDR3 region has 16 residues. V lost 1 base to trimming and J lost 0 bases, with 11 bases between them. The germline V gene encodes CDR1 LGHNA and CDR2 YNFKEQ. The CDR3 DNA reads as TGTGCCAGCAGCCAAGGGACAACCCAAAGCACAGATACGCAGTATTTT. This sequence encodes CASSQGTTQSTDTQYF.

This clone was counted only a few times. Other DNA sequences in the sample encode the same CDR3. V and J are TRBV6-5 and TRBJ1-2; 9 nucleotides line up with TRBD1. Unmatched junction bases numbered 2, after V lost 6 bases and J lost 3 bases. CDR3 size: 13 residues. CDR1 is MNHEY, CDR2 SVGAGI, per germline. The CDR3 sequence: CASRRDRDYGYTF. The CDR3 DNA is TGTGCCAGCAGGCGGGACAGGGACTATGGCTACACCTTC.

This chain joins TRBV6-5 and TRBJ2-2; the match to TRBD1 covers 9 bases. The CDR3 length is 14 residues. V lost 9 bases and J lost 4; bases outside the gene matches: 6. Germline V gene lookup returns CDR1 MNHEY and CDR2 SVGAGI. The CDR3 spells CASTGTGFTGELFF. The CDR3 DNA is TGTGCCAGTACCGGGACAGGGTTCACCGGGGAGCTGTTTTTT.

J is TRBJ1-3 and V is TRBV7-2; 7 bases are shared with TRBD1. After removal of 5 bases from V and 7 bases from J, the junction contained 11 bases not matched to a gene. The CDR3 totals 15 residues. The germline V gene has CDR1 SGHTA and CDR2 FQGNSA. The CDR3 spells CASSIWDRGSNTIYF. The CDR3 coding sequence is TGTGCCAGCAGCATTTGGGACAGAGGAAGCAACACCATATATTTT.

The chain employs TRBV21-1 and TRBJ1-4. TRBV21-1 is a recognized pseudogene. This CDR3 has 11 residues. The CDR3 sequence: CARTTNEKLFF. The CDR3 DNA sequence: TGTGCCCGCACTACTAATGAAAAACTGTTTTTT.

The V call is TRBV5-6, the J call TRBJ1-1, with D maybe TRBD1 (6 bases). Germline lookup yields CDR1 SGHDT and CDR2 YYEEEE. V was clipped by 4 bases and J by 0 bases, with 19 bases between them. The CDR3 loop spans 17 amino acids. The CDR3 is CASSDPTGHLMNTEAFF. CDR3 DNA: TGTGCCAGCAGCGATCCGACGGGACACCTCATGAACACTGAAGCTTTCTTT.

This clone has a single count. The rearrangement joins TRBV13 to TRBJ1-2; D ambiguous. The germline V and J ends were trimmed by 3 bases and 4 bases, with 12 bases remaining between them. CDR3 length: 14 residues. Germline loops: CDR1 PRHDT, CDR2 FYEKMQ (reference sequence). This CDR3 is CASSFGRIPYGYTF. The CDR3 nucleotides are TGTGCCAGCAGCTTTGGCAGGATCCCCTATGGCTACACCTTC.

The genes are TRBV6-1 and TRBJ2-5; D may be TRBD2 (5 bases). With 2 bases removed from V and 5 bases from J, the gap between germline ends came to 15 bases. Germline CDR1 is MNHNS and CDR2 is SASEGT. The CDR3 sequence is 15 residues long. CDR3 sequence reads: CASSENGEFGETQYF. The CDR3 region has the DNA TGTGCCAGCAGTGAAAACGGGGAATTCGGGGAGACCCAGTACTTC.

This chain links TRBV5-6 with TRBJ1-1; D remains ambiguous. Trimming stripped 4 bases from V and 4 bases from J, with 17 bases between. The germline V gene encodes CDR1 SGHDT and CDR2 YYEEEE. CDR3 length equals 15 residues. Here the CDR3 DNA reads TGTGCCAGCAGCCCACGGCTCGGCAGCGGCACTGAAGCTTTCTTT. This gives the protein CASSPRLGSGTEAFF. Together with reference TRBV5-6 and TRBJ1-1, the CDR3 gives the full variable domain: DAGVTQSPTHLIKTRGQQVTLRCSPKSGHDTVSWYQQALGQGPQFIFQYYEEEERQRGNFPDRFSGHQFPNYSSELNVNALLLGDSALYLCASSPRLGSGTEAFFGQGTRLTVV.